These 15 T cell receptor beta chains came from one sample sequenced in a study of T cell responses to AZD1222 COVID-19 vaccine. Some clones are missing from TCRdb's copy, which holds only in-frame ones; the method was immunoSEQ multiplex PCR. In the table there are approximately 140,000 clones, roughly 94% of which are singletons. The source material was peripheral blood, sampled on day 0 of AZD1222 vaccination. All receptors come from an adult in good health.

This clone showed up just once. The rearrangement links TRBV19 to TRBJ1-2; a possible D gene is TRBD1 (6 bases). Germline-derived CDR1 and CDR2 are LNHDA and SQIVND (reference sequence). The V and J ends lost 6 bases and 4 bases respectively, with 12 bases between them. This CDR3 comprises 13 residues. CDR3: CASRLQGGYGYTF. In DNA form, the CDR3 reads TGTGCCAGTAGATTACAGGGAGGCTATGGCTACACCTTC.

This chain connects TRBV10-3 to TRBJ2-5, with 7 bases identical to TRBD2. The CDR3 has 15 amino acids. Germline loops: CDR1 ENHRY, CDR2 SYGVKD. V shed 0 bases, J shed 1 base, and the junction held 2 bases outside the gene matches. This CDR3 is CAISESRGGQETQYF. The CDR3 DNA reads as TGTGCCATCAGTGAGTCGCGCGGGGGCCAAGAGACCCAGTACTTC.

V is TRBV19 and J is TRBJ2-5, with 7 bases aligning to TRBD1. CDR1 is LNHDA and CDR2 is SQIVND in the germline V gene (reference sequence). The CDR3 contains 14 residues. The ends lost 3 bases at V and 7 bases at J; junction bases unmatched: 8. The CDR3 reads CASSIQGGEGTQYF. The DNA of the CDR3 is TGTGCCAGTAGTATCCAAGGGGGCGAGGGGACCCAGTACTTC. The entire variable domain, with the rest obtained from reference TRBV19 and TRBJ2-5, is as follows: DGGITQSPKYLFRKEGQNVTLSCEQNLNHDAMYWYRQDPGQGLRLIYYSQIVNDFQKGDIAEGYSVSREKKESFPLTVTSAQKNPTAFYLCASSIQGGEGTQYFGPGTRLLVL.

The chain joins TRBV6-5 to TRBJ1-2; perhaps TRBD1 as D (6 bases). Trimming removed 4 bases from V and 2 bases from J, with 17 bases in between. Germline V CDR1 and CDR2: MNHEY, SVGAGI. The CDR3 length is 16 residues. CDR3 region: CASSSQGYGSNYGYTF. Here the CDR3 DNA reads TGTGCCAGCAGTTCACAGGGATACGGGTCCAACTATGGCTACACCTTC.

This chain connects TRBV20-1 to TRBJ2-5; D unclear. CDR3 length equals 11 residues. V was trimmed by 3 bases and J by 1 base, leaving 3 bases between them. CDR1 and CDR2 from the germline V gene are DFQATT and SNEGSKA (reference sequence). As DNA, the CDR3 is TGCAGTGCTAGGGGCCAAGAGACCCAGTACTTC. It codes for CSARGQETQYF.

The J gene is TRBJ1-2, the V gene TRBV19; 7 nucleotides align to TRBD1. There are 14 residues in the CDR3. Germline V gene data show CDR1 as LNHDA and CDR2 as SQIVND (reference sequence). The junction had 4 bases not matched to a gene; V was cut back by 6 bases and J by 0 bases. CDR3 protein: CASSRDRSNYGYTF. The CDR3 coding sequence is TGTGCCAGTAGCCGGGACAGATCTAACTATGGCTACACCTTC.

V usage is TRBV28 and J usage is TRBJ1-3; 7 bases map to TRBD1. V shed 5 bases and J 0 bases; nucleotides not matched to a gene: 4. The CDR3 consists of 15 residues. Germline values: CDR1 MDHEN, CDR2 SYDVKM. This chain's CDR3 is CASSRDRSSGNTIYF. CDR3 nucleotide sequence: TGTGCCAGCAGTCGGGACAGATCCTCTGGAAACACCATATATTTT. Supplemented by reference TRBV28 and TRBJ1-3, the full variable domain reads DVKVTQSSRYLVKRTGEKVFLECVQDMDHENMFWYRQDPGLGLRLIYFSYDVKMKEKGDIPEGYSVSREKKERFSLILESASTNQTSMYLCASSRDRSSGNTIYFGEGSWLTVV.

This sequence joins TRBV29-1 and TRBJ1-1, with 9 bases that match TRBD1. Germline V gene sequence: CDR1 SQVTM, CDR2 ANQGSEA. Trimming removed 7 bases from V and 4 bases from J; junction bases left unmatched: 10. The CDR3 spans 14 residues. The CDR3 DNA reads TGCAGCGGGGACAGGGAGGTAGAGCGCACTGAAGCTTTCTTT. It is translated as CSGDREVERTEAFF.

This clone was counted once. The V and J genes are TRBV18 and TRBJ1-1; TRBD1 is a possible D gene (5 bases). The CDR3 length is 14 residues. V was clipped by 4 bases and J by 1 base, with 10 bases between them. Germline V gene lookup returns CDR1 KGHSH and CDR2 LQKENI. CDR3 coding DNA: TGTGCCAGCTCACTCGGACACCCGAACACTGAAGCTTTCTTT. It specifies CASSLGHPNTEAFF.

The gene calls are TRBV7-9 and TRBJ1-1; D might be TRBD1 (6 bases). Germline V CDR1 and CDR2: SEHNR, FQNEAQ (reference sequence). The length of the CDR3 is 16 residues. V gave up 5 bases and J gave up 1 base, with 17 bases separating them. CDR3 region: CASSPTGSGANTEAFF. CDR3 in DNA: TGTGCCAGCAGCCCCACCGGGTCAGGGGCGAACACTGAAGCTTTCTTT.

This chain links TRBV5-5 with TRBJ2-3; D is unresolved. This CDR3 is built from 12 residues. The germline V gene encodes CDR1 SGHKS and CDR2 YYEKEE (reference sequence). Trimming cost V 4 bases and J 4 bases, with 7 bases left between them. CDR3 coding DNA: TGTGCCAGCAGCGGAATATCAGATACGCAGTATTTT. It encodes CASSGISDTQYF.

The chain links TRBV2 to TRBJ2-5, with 9 bases that match TRBD2. V dropped 8 bases and J dropped 4; count of bases not matched to a gene: 2. This CDR3 is built from 12 residues. Germline-derived CDR1 and CDR2 are SNHLY and FYNNEI. The CDR3 spells CASGGLAETQYF. The CDR3 nucleotides read TGTGCCAGCGGGGGACTAGCAGAGACCCAGTACTTC.

The chain joins TRBV4-2 to TRBJ1-2, with 8 bases aligning to TRBD1. After removal of 1 base from V and 6 bases from J, the junction contained 7 bases not matched to a gene. The CDR3 consists of 15 residues. Germline-derived CDR1 and CDR2 are LGHNA and YNFKEQ. This CDR3 reads CASSQASGQGHGYTF. In nucleotides, the CDR3 is TGTGCCAGCAGCCAAGCTTCCGGACAGGGTCATGGCTACACCTTC.

The rearrangement uses TRBV10-2 and TRBJ2-5; no firm D call. V dropped 2 bases and J dropped 3 bases, with 22 bases sitting between them. The CDR3 spans 18 residues. Germline CDR1 is WSHSY and CDR2 is SAAADI. CDR3: CASSEGHSRGPWEETQYF. Here the CDR3 DNA reads TGCGCCAGCAGTGAGGGGCATTCTCGCGGCCCATGGGAAGAGACCCAGTACTTC.

The V call is TRBV7-8, the J call TRBJ2-5; TRBD2 aligns across 7 bases. Germline CDR1 is SGHVS and CDR2 is FQNEAQ. V shed 2 bases and J 7 bases; nucleotides not matched to a gene: 7. This CDR3 has 14 residues. The DNA of the CDR3 is TGTGCCAGCAGCTTATTCGGGGTAGCGGGGACCCAGTACTTC. Its translation is CASSLFGVAGTQYF.